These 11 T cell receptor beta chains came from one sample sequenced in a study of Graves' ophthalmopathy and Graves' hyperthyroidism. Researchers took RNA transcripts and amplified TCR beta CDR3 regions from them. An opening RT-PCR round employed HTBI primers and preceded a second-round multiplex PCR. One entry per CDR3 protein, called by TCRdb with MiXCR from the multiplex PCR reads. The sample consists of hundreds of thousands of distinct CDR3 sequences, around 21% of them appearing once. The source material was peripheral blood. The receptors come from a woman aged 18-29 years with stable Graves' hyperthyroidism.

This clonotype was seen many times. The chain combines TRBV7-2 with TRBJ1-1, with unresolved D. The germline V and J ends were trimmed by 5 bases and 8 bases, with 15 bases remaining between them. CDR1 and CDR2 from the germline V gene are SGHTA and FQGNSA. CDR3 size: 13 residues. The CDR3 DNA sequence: TGTGCCAGCAGCCCTGCGGGTTTTCTAGAAGCTTTCTTT. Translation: CASSPAGFLEAFF.

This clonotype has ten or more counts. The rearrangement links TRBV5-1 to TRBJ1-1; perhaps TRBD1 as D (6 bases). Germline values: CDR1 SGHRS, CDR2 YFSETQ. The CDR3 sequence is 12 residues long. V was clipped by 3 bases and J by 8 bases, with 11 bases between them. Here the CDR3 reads CASSSGGQEAFF. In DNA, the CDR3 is TGCGCCAGCAGCTCAGGCGGACAGGAAGCTTTCTTT.

Here the CDR3 DNA reads TGTGCCAGCAGTCCCCGTCCCGAGGGGAACACTGAAGCTTTCTTT. Its protein is CASSPRPEGNTEAFF. This chain uses TRBV28 with TRBJ1-1; D ambiguous. Germline V CDR1 and CDR2: MDHEN, SYDVKM. V lost 5 bases and J 1 base, leaving 14 bases between the germline ends. This CDR3 region has 15 residues.

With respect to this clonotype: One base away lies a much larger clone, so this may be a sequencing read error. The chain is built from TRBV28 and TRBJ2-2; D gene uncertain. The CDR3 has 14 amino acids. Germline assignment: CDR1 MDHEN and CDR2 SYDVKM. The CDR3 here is CAISTRTAPGELFF. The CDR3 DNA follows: TGTGCCATCAGTACCCGGACGGCCCCCGGGGAGCTGTTTTTT.

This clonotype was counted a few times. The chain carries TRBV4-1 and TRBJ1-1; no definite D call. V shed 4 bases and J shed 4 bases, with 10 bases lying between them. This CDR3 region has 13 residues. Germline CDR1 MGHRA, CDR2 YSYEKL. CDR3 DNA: TGCGCCAGCAGCCTTTACGGCTCCACTGAAGCTTTCTTT. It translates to CASSLYGSTEAFF.

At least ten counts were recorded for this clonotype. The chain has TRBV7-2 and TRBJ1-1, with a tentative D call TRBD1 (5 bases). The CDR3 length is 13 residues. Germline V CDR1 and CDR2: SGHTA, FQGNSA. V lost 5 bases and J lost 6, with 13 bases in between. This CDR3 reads CASSPGWDAEAFF. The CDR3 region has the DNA TGTGCCAGCAGCCCGGGGTGGGACGCTGAAGCTTTCTTT.

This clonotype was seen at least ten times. The CDR3 here is CASSAKGHSREGYNSPLHF. As DNA, the CDR3 is TGTGCCAGCAGTGCTAAAGGCCACTCCCGGGAGGGCTATAATTCACCCCTCCACTTT. This rearrangement joins TRBV12-3 or TRBV12-4 to TRBJ1-6; D unclear. The CDR3 has 19 residues. Trimming cost V 5 bases and J 3 bases, with 23 bases left between them.

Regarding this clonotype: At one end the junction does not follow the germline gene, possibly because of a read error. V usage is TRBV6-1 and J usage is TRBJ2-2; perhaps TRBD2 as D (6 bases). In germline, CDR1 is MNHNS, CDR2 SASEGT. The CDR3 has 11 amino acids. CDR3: CASSTGGELCF. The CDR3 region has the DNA TGTGCCAGCAGTACCGGCGGGGAGCTGTGTTTT.

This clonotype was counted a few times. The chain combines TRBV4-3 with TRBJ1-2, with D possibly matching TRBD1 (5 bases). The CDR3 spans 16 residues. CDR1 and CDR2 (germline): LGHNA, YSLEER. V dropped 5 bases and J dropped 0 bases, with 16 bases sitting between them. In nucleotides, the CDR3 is TGCGCCAGCAGCAGATCCCGACAGACAGCTAACTATGGCTACACCTTC. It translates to CASSRSRQTANYGYTF.

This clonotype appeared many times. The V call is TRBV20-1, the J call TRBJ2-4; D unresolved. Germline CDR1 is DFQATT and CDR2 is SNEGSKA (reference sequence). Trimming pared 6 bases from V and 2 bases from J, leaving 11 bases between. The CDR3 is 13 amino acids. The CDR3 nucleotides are TGCAGTGCACCCCGGAAACCCAAAAACATTCAGTACTTC. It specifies CSAPRKPKNIQYF.

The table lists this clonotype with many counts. CDR3 bases: TGTGCCAGCAGTGTCCGGGGCGCCGATGGGATGGCCCAGTACTTC. The encoded protein is CASSVRGADGMAQYF. The rearrangement uses TRBV6-1 and TRBJ2-5, with D perhaps TRBD1 or TRBD2 (5 bases each). CDR3 length: 15 amino acids. Trimming stripped 4 bases from V and 9 bases from J, with 21 bases between. CDR1 MNHNS and CDR2 SASEGT come from the germline V gene.